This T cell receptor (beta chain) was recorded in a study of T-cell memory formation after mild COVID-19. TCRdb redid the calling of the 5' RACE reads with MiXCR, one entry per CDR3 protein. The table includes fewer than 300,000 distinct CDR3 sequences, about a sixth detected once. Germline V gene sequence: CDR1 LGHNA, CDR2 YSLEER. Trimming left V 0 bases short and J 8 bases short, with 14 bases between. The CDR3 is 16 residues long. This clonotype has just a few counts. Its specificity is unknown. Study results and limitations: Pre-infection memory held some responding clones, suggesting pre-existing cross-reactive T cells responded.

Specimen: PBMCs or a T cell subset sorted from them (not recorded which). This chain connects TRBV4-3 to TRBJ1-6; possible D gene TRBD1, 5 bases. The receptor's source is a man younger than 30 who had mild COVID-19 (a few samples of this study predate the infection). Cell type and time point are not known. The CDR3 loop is CASSQDGGGVDSPLHF. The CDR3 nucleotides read TGCGCCAGCAGCCAAGATGGCGGGGGGGTGGATTCACCCCTCCACTTT.